This T cell receptor beta chain was sequenced for a study of blood T cell repertoires in COVID-19. In the study overall: Acute and convalescent COVID-19 specimens originated in the United States, Italy and Spain.

V shed 3 bases, J shed 2 bases, and the junction held 2 bases outside the gene matches. From germline, CDR1 is SGHTA and CDR2 FQGTGA. The CDR3 sequence is 14 residues long. Original analysis: Estimation of nucleated cell counts relied on the amplification of reference gene primers. Sequenced by immunoSEQ multiplex PCR; TCRdb stores in-frame clones only, minus some. D and trimming were read from the DNA, whereas the V and J calls and clone size are those reported in that table. The sample lists fewer than 450,000 clones, over 80% occurring once. Seattle's cohort entered during active infection and was followed longitudinally.

The sequencing input was peripheral blood. The receptor was derived from a woman between 45 and 65 years old with COVID-19, enrolled during active disease. The rearrangement uses TRBV7-3 and TRBJ2-5, with 8 bases identical to TRBD1. The CDR3 here is CASSLTGAQETQYF. As DNA, the CDR3 is TGTGCCAGCAGCTTGACAGGGGCTCAAGAGACCCAGTACTTC.